The 11 T cell receptor beta chains reported below all come from one sample, sequenced in a study of shared clonotypes between healthy human individuals. Naive-designated CD8 cells lacked CD45RO, were positively enriched for CCR7, and omitted terminally differentiated effector memory CD45RA+ cells. Here immunoSEQ multiplex PCR was the method, and the copy in TCRdb shows in-frame clones only, minus some. The table has some 2 million clones, roughly 94% seen once. What was sequenced was naive CD8+ T cells sorted from blood. All receptors derive from a young man in good health.

The V and J genes are TRBV6-6 and TRBJ2-7, with D hard to call. Trimming pared 4 bases from V and 4 bases from J, leaving 8 bases between. CDR1 is MNHNY and CDR2 is SVGAGI in the germline V gene (reference sequence). This CDR3 is 12 amino acids long. In DNA, the CDR3 is TGTGCCAGCAGTTTAAAGGATTACGAGCAGTACTTC. It encodes CASSLKDYEQYF.

This clone was observed a single time. This sequence joins TRBV19 and TRBJ1-6; 12 nucleotides align to TRBD1. The germline V gene encodes CDR1 LNHDA and CDR2 SQIVND (reference sequence). The CDR3 covers 15 residues. V lost 6 bases and J lost 9; bases outside the gene matches: 6. The CDR3 DNA reads as TGTGCCAGTAGCCCCGGGACAGGGGGCCTTTCACCCCTCCACTTT. Residues: CASSPGTGGLSPLHF.

The chain links TRBV10-3 to TRBJ2-7, with no clear D. With 2 bases removed from V and 6 bases from J, the gap between germline ends came to 5 bases. From germline, CDR1 is ENHRY and CDR2 SYGVKD. This CDR3 is 11 amino acids long. The CDR3 nucleotides are TGTGCCATCAGTGAGAACTCCGAGCAGTACTTC. Its protein is CAISENSEQYF.

V is TRBV27 and J is TRBJ1-2, with TRBD1 matching over 10 bases. Germline CDR1 is MNHEY and CDR2 is SMNVEV (reference sequence). CDR3 length: 17 residues. Trimming took 2 bases from V and 3 from J; bases not matched to a gene: 9. The CDR3 nucleotides read TGTGCCAGCAGTTTACTTCCGACAGGGGGCGGCGACTATGGCTACACCTTC. Translated, it gives CASSLLPTGGGDYGYTF.

The sample holds one count of this clone. The sample has other DNA sequences that encode this CDR3 too. V and J are TRBV4-3 and TRBJ2-7; TRBD2 might be the D (6 bases). The V end was cut by 3 bases, the J end by 3 bases, with 9 bases between. Germline loops: CDR1 LGHNA, CDR2 YSLEER. The CDR3 totals 13 residues. The CDR3 protein is CASSQDSGYEQYF. The CDR3 DNA follows: TGCGCCAGCAGCCAGGATAGCGGCTACGAGCAGTACTTC.

CDR3 region: CASSVGSGGEEQFF. The CDR3 bases are TGTGCCAGCAGCGTAGGGTCGGGGGGCGAGGAGCAGTTCTTC. V usage is TRBV9 and J usage is TRBJ2-1; D might be TRBD2 (7 bases). Trimming left V 0 bases short and J 10 bases short, with 14 bases between. CDR3 size: 14 residues. CDR1 is SGDLS, CDR2 YYNGEE, per germline.

This clone was seen just once. The J gene is TRBJ2-7, the V gene TRBV15, with 15 bases that match TRBD2. The junction had 7 bases not matched to a gene; V was cut back by 3 bases and J by 7 bases. CDR1 and CDR2 (germline): LNHNV, YYDKDF (reference sequence). The length of the CDR3 is 16 residues. CDR3 nucleotides: TGTGCCACCAGCAGGTGGGGACTAGCGGGAGGAGGTGAGCAGTACTTC. It codes for CATSRWGLAGGGEQYF.

This rearrangement joins TRBV5-6 to TRBJ2-5, with TRBD1 identical over 9 bases. Matching the DNA end better, TRBJ2-7 makes the J call doubtful. The germline V gene has CDR1 SGHDT and CDR2 YYEEEE. The CDR3 spans 14 residues. The CDR3 loop reads CASSSGTGQYEQYF. In DNA form, the CDR3 reads TGTGCCAGCAGCTCCGGGACAGGGCAATACGAGCAGTACTTC.

The chain recombines TRBV9 with TRBJ1-1; D perhaps matches TRBD1 (5 bases). Per germline, CDR1 SGDLS and CDR2 YYNGEE. The germline V and J ends were trimmed by 4 bases and 3 bases, with 19 bases remaining between them. The CDR3 consists of 16 residues. CDR3 loop: CASSPPLGEGDTEAFF. The CDR3 DNA sequence: TGTGCCAGCAGCCCCCCCCTCGGGGAAGGGGACACTGAAGCTTTCTTT.

This clone was observed a single time. This chain connects TRBV10-1 to TRBJ2-1; D may be TRBD1 (5 bases). From germline, CDR1 is WNHNN and CDR2 SYGVQD (reference sequence). The CDR3 runs to 15 residues. Trimming removed 2 bases at V and 3 bases at J, with 11 bases between. The CDR3, as DNA: TGCGCCAGCAGTGAGGGACACCGAAGCTACAATGAGCAGTTCTTC. Translated: CASSEGHRSYNEQFF.

This chain joins TRBV30 and TRBJ1-1; 8 bases line up with TRBD1. The germline gives CDR1 GTSNPN, CDR2 SVGIG (reference sequence). J was trimmed by 6 bases and V by 5 bases; bases with no gene match: 8. CDR3 length: 13 amino acids. The CDR3 DNA sequence: TGTGCCTGGGAGGACAGGGTACATGCTGAAGCTTTCTTT. Amino acids: CAWEDRVHAEAFF.